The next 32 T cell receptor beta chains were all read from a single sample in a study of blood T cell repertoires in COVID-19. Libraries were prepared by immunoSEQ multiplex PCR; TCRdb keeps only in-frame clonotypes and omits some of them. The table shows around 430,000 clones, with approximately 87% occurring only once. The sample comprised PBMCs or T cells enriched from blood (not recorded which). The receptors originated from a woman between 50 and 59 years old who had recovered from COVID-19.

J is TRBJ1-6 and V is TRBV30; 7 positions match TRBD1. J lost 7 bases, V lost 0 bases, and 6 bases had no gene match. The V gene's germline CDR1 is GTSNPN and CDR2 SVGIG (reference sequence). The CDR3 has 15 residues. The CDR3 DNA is TGTGCCTGGAGTGTACTCGACAGGGACAATTCACCCCTCCACTTT. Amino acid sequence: CAWSVLDRDNSPLHF.

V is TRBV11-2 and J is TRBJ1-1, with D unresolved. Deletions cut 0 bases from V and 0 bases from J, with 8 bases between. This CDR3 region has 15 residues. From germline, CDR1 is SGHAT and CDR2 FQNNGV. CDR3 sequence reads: CASSLDPSMNTEAFF. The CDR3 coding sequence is TGTGCCAGCAGCTTAGATCCGAGTATGAACACTGAAGCTTTCTTT.

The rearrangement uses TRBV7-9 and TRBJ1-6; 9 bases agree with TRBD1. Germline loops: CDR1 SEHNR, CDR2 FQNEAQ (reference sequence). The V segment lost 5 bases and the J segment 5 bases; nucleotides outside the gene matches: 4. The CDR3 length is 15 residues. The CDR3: CASSETGGNNSPLHF. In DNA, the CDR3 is TGTGCCAGCAGCGAGACAGGGGGGAATAATTCACCCCTCCACTTT.

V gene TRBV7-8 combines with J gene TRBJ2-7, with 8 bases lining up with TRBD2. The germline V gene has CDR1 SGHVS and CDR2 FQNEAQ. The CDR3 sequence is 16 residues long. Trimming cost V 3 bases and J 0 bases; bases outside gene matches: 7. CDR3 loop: CASSLRPGGASYEQYF. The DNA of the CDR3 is TGTGCCAGCAGCTTGCGTCCGGGAGGGGCCTCCTACGAGCAGTACTTC.

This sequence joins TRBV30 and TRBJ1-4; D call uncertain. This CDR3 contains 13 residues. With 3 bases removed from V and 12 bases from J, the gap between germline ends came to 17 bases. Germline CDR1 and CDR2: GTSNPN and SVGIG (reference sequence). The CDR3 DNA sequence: TGTGCCTGGAGCCTAGAGATCCCTCGTGAACTGTTTTTT. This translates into CAWSLEIPRELFF.

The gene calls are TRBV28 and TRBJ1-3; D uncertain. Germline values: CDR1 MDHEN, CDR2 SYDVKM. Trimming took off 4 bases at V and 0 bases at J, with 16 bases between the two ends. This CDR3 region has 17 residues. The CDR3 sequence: CASSSGPRGFSGNTIYF. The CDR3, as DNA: TGTGCCAGCAGTTCAGGACCTAGAGGGTTCTCTGGAAACACCATATATTTT.

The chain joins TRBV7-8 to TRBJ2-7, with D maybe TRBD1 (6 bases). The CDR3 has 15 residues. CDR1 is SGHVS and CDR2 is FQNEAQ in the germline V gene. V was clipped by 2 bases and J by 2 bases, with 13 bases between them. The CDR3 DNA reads TGTGCCAGCAGCTTACAACCCAGACAGGCCTACGAGCAGTACTTC. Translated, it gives CASSLQPRQAYEQYF.

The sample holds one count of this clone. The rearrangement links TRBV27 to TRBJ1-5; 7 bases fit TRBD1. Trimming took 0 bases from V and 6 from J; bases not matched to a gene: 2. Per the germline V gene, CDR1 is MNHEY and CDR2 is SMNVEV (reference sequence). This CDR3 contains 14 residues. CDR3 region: CASSLSAGGQPQHF. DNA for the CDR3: TGTGCCAGCAGTTTATCGGCAGGGGGTCAGCCCCAGCATTTT.

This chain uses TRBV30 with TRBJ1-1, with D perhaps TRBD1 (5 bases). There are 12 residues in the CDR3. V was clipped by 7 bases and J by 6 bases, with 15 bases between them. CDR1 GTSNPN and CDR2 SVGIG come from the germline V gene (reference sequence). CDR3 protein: CASRGRVAEAFF. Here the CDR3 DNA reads TGTGCCTCAAGGGGCAGGGTCGCTGAAGCTTTCTTT.

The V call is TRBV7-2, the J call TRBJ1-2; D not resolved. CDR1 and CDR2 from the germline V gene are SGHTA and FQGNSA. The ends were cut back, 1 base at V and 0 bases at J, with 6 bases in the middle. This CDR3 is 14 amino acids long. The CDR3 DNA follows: TGTGCCAGCAGCTTAGTGTCATCTAACTATGGCTACACCTTC. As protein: CASSLVSSNYGYTF.

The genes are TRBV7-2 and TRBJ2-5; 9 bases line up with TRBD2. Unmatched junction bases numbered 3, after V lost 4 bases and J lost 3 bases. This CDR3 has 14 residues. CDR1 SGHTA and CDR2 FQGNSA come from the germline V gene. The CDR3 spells CASSYAGGKETQYF. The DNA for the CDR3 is TGTGCCAGCAGCTATGCGGGGGGGAAAGAGACCCAGTACTTC.

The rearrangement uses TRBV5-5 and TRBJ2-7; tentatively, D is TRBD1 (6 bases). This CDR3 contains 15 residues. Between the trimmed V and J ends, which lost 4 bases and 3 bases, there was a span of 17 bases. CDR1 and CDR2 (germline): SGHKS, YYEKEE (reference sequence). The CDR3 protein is CASSRGTLQGYEQYF. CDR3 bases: TGTGCCAGCAGCCGTGGGACATTACAGGGCTACGAGCAGTACTTC.

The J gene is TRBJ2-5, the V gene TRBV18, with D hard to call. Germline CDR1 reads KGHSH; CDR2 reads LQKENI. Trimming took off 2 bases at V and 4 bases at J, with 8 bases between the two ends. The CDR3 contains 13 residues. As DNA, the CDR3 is TGTGCCAGCTCACCAGGAGTGGCAGAGACCCAGTACTTC. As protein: CASSPGVAETQYF.

The CDR3 region has the DNA TGTGCCAGCAGCTTGACAGGAGTCACAGATACGCAGTATTTT. Protein: CASSLTGVTDTQYF. The gene calls are TRBV5-4 and TRBJ2-3; D possibly corresponds to TRBD1 (5 bases). The CDR3 is 14 residues long. CDR1 and CDR2 (germline): SGHNT, YYREEE (reference sequence). V was shortened by 1 base and J by 2 bases, with 8 bases between the two germline ends.

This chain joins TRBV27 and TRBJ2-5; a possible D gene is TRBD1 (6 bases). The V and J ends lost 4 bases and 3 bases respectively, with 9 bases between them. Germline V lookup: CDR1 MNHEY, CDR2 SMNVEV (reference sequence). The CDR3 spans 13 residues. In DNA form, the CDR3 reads TGTGCCAGCAGTTGGACAGCTAAAGAGACCCAGTACTTC. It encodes CASSWTAKETQYF.

DNA of the CDR3: TGTGCCAGTAGTCTACACTCAGGTCAATATGGCTACACCTTC. Translated: CASSLHSGQYGYTF. The chain carries TRBV19 and TRBJ1-2; D unresolved. This CDR3 has 14 amino acids. Per germline, CDR1 LNHDA and CDR2 SQIVND (reference sequence). The V and J ends lost 5 bases and 5 bases respectively, with 15 bases between them.

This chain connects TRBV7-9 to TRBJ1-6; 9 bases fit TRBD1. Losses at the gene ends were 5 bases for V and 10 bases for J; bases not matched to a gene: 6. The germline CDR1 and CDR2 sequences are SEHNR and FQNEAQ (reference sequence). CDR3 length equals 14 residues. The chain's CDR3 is CASSATGGLSPLHF. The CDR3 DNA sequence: TGTGCCAGCAGCGCGACAGGGGGTTTATCACCCCTCCACTTT.

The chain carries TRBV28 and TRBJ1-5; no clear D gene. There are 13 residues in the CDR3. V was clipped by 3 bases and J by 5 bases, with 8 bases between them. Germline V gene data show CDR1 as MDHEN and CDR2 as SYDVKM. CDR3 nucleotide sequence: TGTGCCAGCAGTTTCAGGTCGTATCAGCCCCAGCATTTT. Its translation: CASSFRSYQPQHF.

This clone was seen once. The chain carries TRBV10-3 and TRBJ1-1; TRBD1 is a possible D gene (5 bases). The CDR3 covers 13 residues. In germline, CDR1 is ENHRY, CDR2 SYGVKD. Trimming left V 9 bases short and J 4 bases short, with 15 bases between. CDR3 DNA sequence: TGTGCCATTAGCGCGGGACCGGGCACTGAAGCTTTCTTT. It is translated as CAISAGPGTEAFF.

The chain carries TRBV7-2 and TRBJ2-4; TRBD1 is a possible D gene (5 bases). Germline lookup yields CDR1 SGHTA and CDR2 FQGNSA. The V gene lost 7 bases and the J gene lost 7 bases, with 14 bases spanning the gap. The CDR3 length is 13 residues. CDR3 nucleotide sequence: TGTGCCAGCACCCCCAGCCCAGGGAACATTCAGTACTTC. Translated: CASTPSPGNIQYF. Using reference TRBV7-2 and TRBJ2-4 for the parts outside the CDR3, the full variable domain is GAGVSQSPSNKVTEKGKDVELRCDPISGHTALYWYRQSLGQGLEFLIYFQGNSAPDKSGLPSDRFSAERTGGSVSTLTIQRTQQEDSAVYLCASTPSPGNIQYFGAGTRLSVL.

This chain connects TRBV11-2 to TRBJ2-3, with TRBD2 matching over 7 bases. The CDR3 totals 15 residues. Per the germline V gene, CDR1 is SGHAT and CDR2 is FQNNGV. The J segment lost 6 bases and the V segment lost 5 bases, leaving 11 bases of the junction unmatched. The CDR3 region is CASSPHFSGSDTQYF. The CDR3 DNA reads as TGTGCCAGCAGCCCTCACTTTAGCGGGTCCGATACGCAGTATTTT. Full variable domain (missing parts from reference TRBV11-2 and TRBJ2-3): EAGVAQSPRYKIIEKRQSVAFWCNPISGHATLYWYQQILGQGPKLLIQFQNNGVVDDSQLPKDRFSAERLKGVDSTLKIQPAKLEDSAVYLCASSPHFSGSDTQYFGPGTRLTVL.

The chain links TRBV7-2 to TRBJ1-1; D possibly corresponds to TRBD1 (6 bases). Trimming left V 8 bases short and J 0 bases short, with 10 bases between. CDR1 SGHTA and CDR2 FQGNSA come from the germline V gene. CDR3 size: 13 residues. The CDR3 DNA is TGTGCCAGCTTCCAGGGGTTGAACACTGAAGCTTTCTTT. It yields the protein CASFQGLNTEAFF.

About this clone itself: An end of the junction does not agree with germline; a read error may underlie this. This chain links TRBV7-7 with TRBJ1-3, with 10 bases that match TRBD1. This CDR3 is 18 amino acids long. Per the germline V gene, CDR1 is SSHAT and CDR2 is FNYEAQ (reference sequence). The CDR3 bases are TGTGCTAGCAGCAGGACAGGGGGGAAGTGGGACTCTGGAAACACCATATATTTT. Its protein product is CASSRTGGKWDSGNTIYF.

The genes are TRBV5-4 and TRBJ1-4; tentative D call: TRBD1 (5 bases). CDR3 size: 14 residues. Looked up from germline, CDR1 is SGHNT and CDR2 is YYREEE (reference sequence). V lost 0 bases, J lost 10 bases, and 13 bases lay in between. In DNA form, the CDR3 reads TGTGCCAGCAGCTTGGAGAGGGGCGGGGGAAAACTGTTTTTT. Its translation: CASSLERGGGKLFF.

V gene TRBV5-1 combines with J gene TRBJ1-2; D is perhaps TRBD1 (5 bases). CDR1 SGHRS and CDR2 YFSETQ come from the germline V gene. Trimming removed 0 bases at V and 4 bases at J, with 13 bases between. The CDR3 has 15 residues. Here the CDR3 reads CASSLDPGKSYGYTF. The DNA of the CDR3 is TGCGCCAGCAGCTTGGATCCAGGGAAATCCTATGGCTACACCTTC.

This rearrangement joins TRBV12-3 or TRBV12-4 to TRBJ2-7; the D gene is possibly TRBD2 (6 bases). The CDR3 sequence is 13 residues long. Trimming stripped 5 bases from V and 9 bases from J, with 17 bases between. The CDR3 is CASSVRGGAGQYF. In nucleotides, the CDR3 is TGTGCCAGCAGTGTCCGGGGCGGGGCTGGGCAGTACTTC.

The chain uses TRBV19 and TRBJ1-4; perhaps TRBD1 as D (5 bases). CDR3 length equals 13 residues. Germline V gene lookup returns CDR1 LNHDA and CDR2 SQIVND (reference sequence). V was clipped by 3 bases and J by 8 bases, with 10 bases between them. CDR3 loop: CASSMRGGEKLFF. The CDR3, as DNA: TGTGCCAGTAGTATGAGGGGAGGAGAAAAACTGTTTTTT.

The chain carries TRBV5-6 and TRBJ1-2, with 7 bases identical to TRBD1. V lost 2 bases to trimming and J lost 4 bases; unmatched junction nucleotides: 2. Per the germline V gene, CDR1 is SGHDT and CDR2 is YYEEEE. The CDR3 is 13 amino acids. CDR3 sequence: CASSFGQVYGYTF. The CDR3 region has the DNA TGTGCCAGCAGCTTTGGACAGGTCTATGGCTACACCTTC.

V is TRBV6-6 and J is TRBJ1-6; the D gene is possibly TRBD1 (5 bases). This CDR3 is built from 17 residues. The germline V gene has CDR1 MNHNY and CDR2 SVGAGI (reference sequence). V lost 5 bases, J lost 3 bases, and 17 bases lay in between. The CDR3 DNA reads TGTGCCAGCAGTCGTGCGTCCTCAGGGTTCTATAATTCACCCCTCCACTTT. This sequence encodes CASSRASSGFYNSPLHF.

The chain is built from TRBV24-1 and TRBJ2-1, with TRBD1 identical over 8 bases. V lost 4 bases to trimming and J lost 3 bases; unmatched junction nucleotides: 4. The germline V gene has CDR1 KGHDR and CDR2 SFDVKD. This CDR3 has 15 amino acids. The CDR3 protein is CATSEAGTGYNEQFF. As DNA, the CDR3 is TGTGCCACCAGTGAGGCCGGGACAGGCTACAATGAGCAGTTCTTC.

The CDR3 sequence: CASTGGNTGELFF. In nucleotides, the CDR3 is TGCGCCAGCACGGGAGGGAACACCGGGGAGCTGTTTTTT. The chain carries TRBV4-1 and TRBJ2-2; 7 bases map to TRBD2. The germline gives CDR1 MGHRA, CDR2 YSYEKL. The CDR3 sequence is 13 residues long. J was trimmed by 1 base and V by 7 bases; bases with no gene match: 0.

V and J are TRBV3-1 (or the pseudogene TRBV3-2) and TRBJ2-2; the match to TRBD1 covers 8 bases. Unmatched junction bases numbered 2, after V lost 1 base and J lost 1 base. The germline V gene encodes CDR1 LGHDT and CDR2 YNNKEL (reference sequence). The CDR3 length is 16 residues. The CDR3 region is CASSQGTGLNTGELFF. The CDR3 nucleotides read TGTGCCAGCAGCCAAGGGACAGGGCTGAACACCGGGGAGCTGTTTTTT.